A selection of T cell receptor beta chains follows, all from one sample in a study of T cells in Graves' hyperthyroidism and ophthalmopathy. MiXCR was run by TCRdb on the multiplex PCR reads, yielding one entry per CDR3 protein. The data show around 610,000 distinct CDR3 sequences, with roughly 14% seen just once and around 4% held by the top ten. Sequenced material: blood. All receptors derive from a woman aged 40 to 49 with Graves' ophthalmopathy. CDR3s include the opening cysteine and the closing phenylalanine or tryptophan. The D gene is left open where the match is weak. Clone size is stated in some rows and not others, as once, few, many or a class when expanded.

v_gene	abundance	d_gene	j_gene	CDR3aa	CDR3nt
TRBV6-5	many	TRBD1	TRBJ2-5	CASKMGQGARETQYF	TGTGCCAGCAAGATGGGACAGGGGGCGCGGGAGACCCAGTACTTC
TRBV6-5	NA	TRBD2	TRBJ2-5	CASSFSLAVQETQYF	TGTGCCAGCAGTTTCTCGCTAGCGGTTCAAGAGACCCAGTACTTC
TRBV11-1	NA	NA	TRBJ2-7	CASDNVDRGSNYEQYF	TGTGCCAGCGACAATGTGGATAGGGGGTCTAATTACGAGCAGTACTTC
TRBV19	NA	NA	TRBJ1-1	CANTPGAAIEAFF	TGTGCCAATACCCCAGGGGCGGCAATTGAAGCTTTCTTT
TRBV7-9	NA	NA	TRBJ2-1	CASSLVGVEQFF	TGTGCCAGCAGCTTAGTGGGGGTTGAGCAGTTCTTC
TRBV30	many	TRBD1	TRBJ1-1	CAWSSDRGLTEAFF	TGTGCCTGGAGTTCGGACAGGGGGTTGACTGAAGCTTTCTTT
TRBV27	many	NA	TRBJ1-1	CASSGFRGNTEAFF	TGTGCCAGCAGCGGGTTCAGGGGAAACACTGAAGCTTTCTTT
TRBV7-9	few	NA	TRBJ2-7	CASSFGTYSYEQYF	TGTGCCAGCAGCTTCGGGACTTATTCCTACGAGCAGTACTTC
TRBV6-5	many	NA	TRBJ2-7	CASSYLNEQYF	TGTGCCAGCAGTTACTTGAACGAGCAGTACTTC
TRBV27	many	NA	TRBJ1-3	CASMGTGTLSGNTIYF	TGTGCCAGCATGGGCACCGGGACACTCTCTGGAAACACCATATATTTT
TRBV11-2	NA	TRBD1	TRBJ2-7	CASSFDLGQGNEQYF	TGTGCCAGCAGCTTCGACCTGGGACAGGGGAACGAGCAGTACTTC
TRBV19	many	TRBD1	TRBJ1-1	CASSLLPPGQDLQAFF	TGTGCCAGTAGTCTTCTCCCACCGGGACAGGACCTTCAAGCTTTCTTT
TRBV7-9	many	TRBD2	TRBJ2-7	CASSSTRLAGTYEQYF	TGTGCCAGCAGCTCAACCCGACTAGCGGGGACCTACGAGCAGTACTTC
TRBV19	NA	NA	TRBJ1-5	CASSLTLDNQPQHF	TGTGCCAGTAGTTTAACACTGGACAATCAGCCCCAGCATTTT
TRBV28	many	TRBD2	TRBJ2-5	CASSSTSGIQETQYF	TGTGCCAGCAGTTCGACTAGCGGGATCCAAGAGACCCAGTACTTC